The 10 T cell receptor beta chains reported below all come from one sample, sequenced in a study of T cell responses to AZD1222 COVID-19 vaccine. Profiling relied on immunoSEQ multiplex PCR, and the TCRdb table lists in-frame clones only, not all of them. The sample includes roughly 200,000 clones, over 85% of them seen just once. Material: peripheral blood, obtained 28 days after the second dose of the MenACWY control vaccine. The source of these receptors is an adult who received the MenACWY meningococcal vaccine as a control.

J is TRBJ1-3 and V is TRBV7-9; TRBD1 might be the D (6 bases). Trimming left V 5 bases short and J 0 bases short, with 23 bases between. This CDR3 spans 19 amino acids. Germline assignment: CDR1 SEHNR and CDR2 FQNEAQ (reference sequence). The CDR3 sequence is CASSPNIGGSLYSGNTIYF. Here the CDR3 DNA reads TGTGCCAGCAGCCCCAATATAGGGGGGTCACTTTACTCTGGAAACACCATATATTTT.

The rearrangement links TRBV6-5 to TRBJ1-1; D gene unclear. This CDR3 has 11 residues. Looked up from germline, CDR1 is MNHEY and CDR2 is SVGAGI. Trimming shortened V by 6 bases and J by 4 bases, and 6 bases separated the two germline ends. The DNA of the CDR3 is TGTGCCAGCAGGGGGTTCACTGAAGCTTTCTTT. This translates into CASRGFTEAFF.

The gene calls are TRBV5-4 and TRBJ1-1; D is perhaps TRBD1 (5 bases). The length of the CDR3 is 14 residues. CDR1 and CDR2 (germline): SGHNT, YYREEE (reference sequence). V was clipped by 0 bases and J by 5 bases, with 11 bases between them. The CDR3 nucleotides read TGTGCCAGCAGCTTGGGGGGCAGGGATACTGAAGCTTTCTTT. It specifies CASSLGGRDTEAFF.

A word on this clone: Other DNA sequences within the sample encode an identical CDR3. The chain recombines TRBV27 with TRBJ1-2, with D tentatively TRBD1 (5 bases). The CDR3 has 12 residues. Trimming took off 6 bases at V and 5 bases at J, with 10 bases between the two ends. Looked up from germline, CDR1 is MNHEY and CDR2 is SMNVEV (reference sequence). The CDR3 coding sequence is TGTGCCAGCAGAGGTGGGGGGTATGGCTACACCTTC. Protein: CASRGGGYGYTF.

This clone appeared once. This chain joins TRBV6-1 and TRBJ1-3; maybe TRBD1 (6 bases). This CDR3 region has 14 residues. From germline, CDR1 is MNHNS and CDR2 SASEGT. V dropped 0 bases and J dropped 5 bases, with 8 bases sitting between them. The CDR3 DNA reads as TGTGCCAGCAGTGAAGCGGGGGGCAGAAACACCATATATTTT. It is translated as CASSEAGGRNTIYF.

This chain joins TRBV13 and TRBJ2-4; D is unclear. Trimming removed 2 bases at V and 0 bases at J, with 11 bases between. The CDR3 runs to 16 residues. The germline V gene has CDR1 PRHDT and CDR2 FYEKMQ (reference sequence). CDR3 DNA sequence: TGTGCCAGCAGCTTATCAGTCGACCTAGCCAAAAACATTCAGTACTTC. This gives the protein CASSLSVDLAKNIQYF.

This clone was found a few times. The chain combines TRBV27 with TRBJ2-1; no firm D call. The CDR3 contains 12 residues. The germline V gene encodes CDR1 MNHEY and CDR2 SMNVEV (reference sequence). The V end was cut by 6 bases, the J end by 9 bases, with 12 bases between. The CDR3 DNA is TGTGCCAGCAGCAATTATGAGGTTGAGCAGTTCTTC. Its protein product is CASSNYEVEQFF.

The chain carries TRBV6-5 and TRBJ2-7; the D gene is possibly TRBD1 (5 bases). The CDR3 loop spans 15 amino acids. The V end was cut by 6 bases, the J end by 0 bases, with 15 bases between. Germline V CDR1 and CDR2: MNHEY, SVGAGI. DNA of the CDR3: TGTGCCAGCAGCCAGCGACAGACAAGCTCCTACGAGCAGTACTTC. Encoded protein: CASSQRQTSSYEQYF.

The J gene is TRBJ1-5, the V gene TRBV25-1, with 10 positions matching TRBD1. Germline loops: CDR1 MGHDK, CDR2 SYGVNS. V shed 6 bases and J 7 bases; nucleotides not matched to a gene: 6. The length of the CDR3 is 14 residues. The CDR3 loop reads CASRGTGESQPQHF. DNA of the CDR3: TGTGCCAGCAGAGGGACAGGGGAGAGCCAGCCCCAGCATTTT.

In nucleotides, the CDR3 is TGTGCCAGCAGGTCGTTTGGACTAGCGGGAATCTACGAGCAGTACTTC. Its translation: CASRSFGLAGIYEQYF. This rearrangement joins TRBV28 to TRBJ2-7, with 12 positions matching TRBD2. The CDR3 is 16 amino acids. Germline V gives CDR1 MDHEN, CDR2 SYDVKM. Germline trimming cut 6 bases from V and 3 bases from J; bases unmatched to any gene: 9. The entire variable domain, with the rest obtained from reference TRBV28 and TRBJ2-7, is as follows: DVKVTQSSRYLVKRTGEKVFLECVQDMDHENMFWYRQDPGLGLRLIYFSYDVKMKEKGDIPEGYSVSREKKERFSLILESASTNQTSMYLCASRSFGLAGIYEQYFGPGTRLTVT.